This TCR beta chain was observed in a study of graft-versus-host responses after intestinal transplantation. As for the study in general: The whole recipient group had anti-thymocyte globulin induction followed by tacrolimus and steroids for roughly 3 years. The study, taken as a whole, reports: Allograft graft-versus-host to host-versus-graft clonal ratios ran high in patients with graft-donor T cell macrochimerism. Declines in HvG clones occurring early post-transplant were associated with peak circulating GvH clone levels.

With respect to this clone: Its cognate antigen is unknown.

TCRdb's table, derived via immunoSEQ multiplex PCR, lists solely in-frame clones and lacks some. The top ten hold 1% to 1.5% of the sample, which has roughly 110,000 clones, 93% seen once. CDR3 size: 16 residues. After removal of 4 bases from V and 3 bases from J, the junction contained 6 bases not matched to a gene. Germline CDR1 and CDR2: PRHDT and FYEKMQ (reference sequence). The input for sequencing was unstimulated CD8+ T cells sorted from spleen or lymph node cells, taken before transplant. This sequence was found in a human donor who was the organ donor for an intestinal transplant. The chain is built from TRBV13 and TRBJ2-2; 9 nucleotides line up with TRBD1. The CDR3 bases are TGTGCCAGCAGCTGGACCGGGACAGGGTACACCGGGGAGCTGTTTTTT. Its translation: CASSWTGTGYTGELFF.